The present entry profiles one TCR beta chain with its context. With V trimmed by 3 bases and J by 6 bases, 7 bases remained unmatched. The CDR3 totals 15 residues. Germline V CDR1 and CDR2: KGHSH, LQKENI. TCRdb re-analysed the RT-PCR reads in MiXCR, keeping a single row per CDR3 protein. The table shows about 700,000 distinct CDR3 sequences, with 11% to 15% occurring only once. The specimen sequenced was memory CD4+ T cells from blood. The chain is built from TRBV18 and TRBJ2-1, with 8 positions matching TRBD1. The TCR originated in a female donor in good health, serving as a healthy control. The CDR3 loop is CASSPPGQATNEQFF. The DNA for the CDR3 is TGTGCCAGCTCACCCCCGGGACAGGCCACCAATGAGCAGTTCTTC.